This T cell receptor (beta chain) was documented in a study of T cell responses to AZD1222 COVID-19 vaccine. Sequencing used immunoSEQ multiplex PCR; TCRdb keeps in-frame clones, though not all of them. Counted here are 110,000 or so clones, around 83% occurring once; the ten biggest clones make up roughly 15%. Overall study results and limits: In all cases, repertoires were sampled only after the peak T cell response. The CD4 TCRs associated with vaccination extended across spike and predominated at 160-218 and 743-854. Vaccination with two AZD1222 doses was followed by a rise in Spike-specific TCR breadth and depth.

About this clone itself: What it binds is not known.

Trimming stripped 3 bases from V and 5 bases from J, with 14 bases between. Germline values: CDR1 LGHNA, CDR2 YNFKEQ. The length of the CDR3 is 15 residues. This clonotype originated in an adult who received the AZD1222 COVID-19 vaccine. The sequences come from peripheral blood, collected 28 days after the second AZD1222 dose. This rearrangement joins TRBV4-2 to TRBJ2-4; the D gene could be TRBD1 or TRBD2 (5 bases each). The CDR3 sequence: CASSQYGDPQNIQYF. The CDR3 DNA reads TGTGCCAGCAGCCAGTATGGGGACCCTCAAAACATTCAGTACTTC.